The 31 T cell receptor beta chains reported below all come from one sample, sequenced in a study of breast tumors, draining lymph nodes, adjacent tissues. TCRdb called the multiplex PCR reads again in MiXCR, with one record for every CDR3 protein. The sample shows approximately 250,000 distinct CDR3 sequences, under 40% of them seen only once. Axillary draining lymph nodes of breast cancer patients supplied the node samples. Sequencing was done on a sample of axillary lymph node tissue. Receptor source: a female donor with breast cancer. Some clones in this sample may be carry-over from other donors' samples.

This clonotype has at least ten counts. This sequence joins TRBV24-1 and TRBJ2-5, with D possibly being TRBD1 (5 bases). The germline CDR1 and CDR2 sequences are KGHDR and SFDVKD. V dropped 3 bases and J dropped 2 bases, with 12 bases sitting between them. This CDR3 has 15 residues. The CDR3 nucleotides read TGTGCCACCAGTGATCGCCAGGGCGTACAAGAGACCCAGTACTTC. Translated: CATSDRQGVQETQYF.

As concerns this clonotype: This likely comes from a read error, as the CDR3 has no conserved phenylalanine or tryptophan at its end. No DNA is shown, since the ends of the CDR3 on it are uncertain; the CDR3 is the one TCRdb lists. This chain links TRBV4-2 with TRBJ2-5; TRBD1 was called by the table and not checked on the DNA. CDR1 and CDR2 from the germline V gene are LGHNA and YNFKEQ. The CDR3 has 20 residues if both end residues are counted. CDR3 residues: CASSHQTGTGGESYGYTFGS.

As for this clonotype: A much larger clone is a single base away; this may be a read error. V is TRBV19 and J is TRBJ2-1; unclear D gene. CDR3 length: 15 amino acids. Per the germline V gene, CDR1 is LNHDA and CDR2 is SQIVND (reference sequence). The V end lost 7 bases, the J end lost 3 bases, and 16 bases lay between the germline ends. CDR3 protein: CASNLGPVNYNEQFF. DNA of the CDR3: TGTGCCAGTAATTTAGGGCCGGTTAACTACAATGAGCAGTTCTTC. The entire variable domain, with the rest obtained from reference TRBV19 and TRBJ2-1, is as follows: DGGITQSPKYLFRKEGQNVTLSCEQNLNHDAMYWYRQDPGQGLRLIYYSQIVNDFQKGDIAEGYSVSREKKESFPLTVTSAQKNPTAFYLCASNLGPVNYNEQFFGPGTRLTVL.

On this clonotype: A much larger clonotype is one base distant, so this may be a read error. V gene TRBV6-6 combines with J gene TRBJ2-3, with 7 bases matching TRBD2. CDR1 is MNHNY, CDR2 SVGAGI, per germline (reference sequence). This CDR3 has 16 amino acids. With 7 bases clipped from V and 3 bases from J, the junction kept 13 bases outside the gene matches. The CDR3 coding sequence is TGTGCCAGCACGTCCGGGGTGGGAGGGCGGACAGATACGCAGTATTTT. It yields the protein CASTSGVGGRTDTQYF.

V gene TRBV20-1 combines with J gene TRBJ1-5; 8 bases are a match to TRBD1. CDR3 length: 13 amino acids. V dropped 0 bases and J dropped 14; count of bases not matched to a gene: 9. Germline V gene sequence: CDR1 DFQATT, CDR2 SNEGSKA (reference sequence). The CDR3 nucleotides read TGCAGTGCTAGAGATCCGGACAGGGCCTACGAGCATTTT. The encoded protein is CSARDPDRAYEHF.

This clonotype was counted ten times or more. The chain couples TRBV5-1 to TRBJ2-2; the D is unclear. CDR3 length: 13 residues. With 1 base removed from V and 4 bases from J, the gap between germline ends came to 5 bases. Germline assignment: CDR1 SGHRS and CDR2 YFSETQ. CDR3 nucleotides: TGCGCCAGCAGCTTGTACGCCACCGGGGAGCTGTTTTTT. Encoded protein: CASSLYATGELFF.

This clonotype was recorded at least ten times. V is TRBV11-2 and J is TRBJ2-7; a weak D match, TRBD1 (6 bases). Germline V gene lookup returns CDR1 SGHAT and CDR2 FQNNGV. The CDR3 has 20 amino acids. V was clipped by 0 bases and J by 0 bases, with 24 bases between them. CDR3 protein: CASSLDQPTPGHSSSYEQYF. The DNA for the CDR3 is TGTGCCAGCAGCTTAGATCAGCCAACTCCGGGACACTCGAGCTCCTACGAGCAGTACTTC.

This clonotype was picked up many times. The V call is TRBV5-1, the J call TRBJ1-3, with a tentative D call TRBD1 (5 bases). CDR1 and CDR2 (germline): SGHRS, YFSETQ. Trimming stripped 4 bases from V and 0 bases from J, with 8 bases between. The CDR3 length is 14 residues. CDR3 residues: CASSPGGSGNTIYF. In nucleotides, the CDR3 is TGCGCCAGCAGCCCGGGGGGCTCTGGAAACACCATATATTTT.

This chain joins TRBV12-3 or TRBV12-4 and TRBJ2-5, with 10 positions matching TRBD1. CDR3 length: 14 residues. The V and J ends lost 3 bases and 4 bases, in that order; junction bases with no gene match: 2. For the CDR3, the DNA is TGTGCCAGCAGTTTCGGGACAGGGGTAGAGACCCAGTACTTC. It yields the protein CASSFGTGVETQYF.

As for this clonotype: One base away lies a much larger clone, so this may be a sequencing read error. This rearrangement joins TRBV5-5 to TRBJ2-2, with D uncertain. From germline, CDR1 is SGHKS and CDR2 YYEKEE (reference sequence). The V and J ends lost 5 bases and 2 bases respectively, with 13 bases between them. The CDR3 extends over 15 amino acids. The CDR3 bases are TGTGCCAGCAGGCCAATGGACGCTAACACCGGGGAGCTGTTTTTT. Its protein product is CASRPMDANTGELFF.

This clonotype was seen at least ten times. Since a much larger clone is just one base distant, this may be a read error. The chain joins TRBV14 to TRBJ1-6; unclear D gene. This CDR3 contains 15 residues. CDR1 is SGHDN, CDR2 FVKESK, per germline. CDR3 sequence reads: CASSQTRVSGSPPHF. The CDR3 DNA reads as TGTGCCAGCAGCCAAACGAGGGTTAGCGGGTCACCCCCCCACTTT.

Points on this clonotype: A junction end diverges from the germline sequence, so it may reflect a read error. V and J are TRBV7-8 and TRBJ2-3; 9 positions agree with TRBD2. Looked up from germline, CDR1 is SGHVS and CDR2 is FQNEAQ. This CDR3 region has 16 residues. The CDR3, as DNA: TGTACCAGCAGCCTAGTTGGGCGGGGGGGCTTAGATACGCAGTATTTT. Translation gives CTSSLVGRGGLDTQYF.

The chain employs TRBV20-1 and TRBJ1-5; 8 bases are shared with TRBD1. With V trimmed by 6 bases and J by 4 bases, 11 bases remained unmatched. Germline-derived CDR1 and CDR2 are DFQATT and SNEGSKA (reference sequence). This CDR3 has 15 residues. CDR3 loop: CSAALGQGRNQPQHF. CDR3 bases: TGCAGTGCAGCTCTAGGACAGGGACGGAATCAGCCCCAGCATTTT.

This clonotype has a handful of counts. V is TRBV19 and J is TRBJ1-1; the match to TRBD1 covers 7 bases. Trimming at V came to 11 bases and at J to 1 base, leaving 7 bases not matched to a gene. CDR3 length equals 13 residues. Germline V lookup: CDR1 LNHDA, CDR2 SQIVND (reference sequence). The CDR3 is CASHRGGNTEAFF. The DNA of the CDR3 is TGTGCCTCCCACAGGGGAGGGAACACTGAAGCTTTCTTT.

The chain employs TRBV27 and TRBJ1-2; TRBD1 might be the D (5 bases). Per germline, CDR1 MNHEY and CDR2 SMNVEV (reference sequence). Trimming stripped 3 bases from V and 8 bases from J, with 13 bases between. This CDR3 has 13 residues. The CDR3 loop is CASSFRQGHGYTF. CDR3 coding DNA: TGTGCCAGCAGTTTCCGGCAGGGTCACGGCTACACCTTC.

The chain couples TRBV20-1 to TRBJ2-5; D may be TRBD1 (6 bases). Trimming removed 6 bases at V and 1 base at J, with 12 bases between. This CDR3 spans 13 amino acids. In germline, CDR1 is DFQATT, CDR2 SNEGSKA (reference sequence). The CDR3 reads CSARGIVQETQYF. DNA for the CDR3: TGCAGTGCGAGGGGGATCGTCCAAGAGACCCAGTACTTC.

The sample holds many counts of this clonotype. This sequence joins TRBV7-3 and TRBJ2-2, with a possible D match to TRBD2 (5 bases). Germline V gives CDR1 SGHTA, CDR2 FQGTGA. V was cut by 2 bases and J by 0 bases, with 10 bases left in between. CDR3 length: 16 residues. The CDR3 protein is CASSLRSETNTGELFF. In DNA form, the CDR3 reads TGTGCCAGCAGCTTACGTAGCGAAACGAACACCGGGGAGCTGTTTTTT.

In its sample, this clonotype was seen many times. The chain joins TRBV19 to TRBJ1-4; 8 bases map to TRBD1. The germline gives CDR1 LNHDA, CDR2 SQIVND (reference sequence). V lost 6 bases, J lost 5 bases, and 8 bases stayed unmatched. This CDR3 is built from 15 residues. CDR3 in amino acids: CASSPTGARNEKLFF. DNA for the CDR3: TGTGCCAGTAGCCCGACAGGGGCACGAAATGAAAAACTGTTTTTT.

In this sample, this clonotype turned up many times. The V gene is TRBV7-3, the J gene TRBJ2-1, with 8 bases lining up with TRBD1. The J segment lost 7 bases and the V segment lost 5 bases, leaving 19 bases of the junction unmatched. CDR3 size: 18 residues. Germline V gives CDR1 SGHTA, CDR2 FQGTGA. CDR3 in amino acids: CASSRRTGWDGGNNEQFF. CDR3 DNA sequence: TGTGCCAGCAGCCGGCGGACAGGGTGGGATGGAGGAAATAATGAGCAGTTCTTC.

The chain joins TRBV12-3 or TRBV12-4 to TRBJ2-1, with 12 bases lining up with TRBD2. Trimming at V came to 8 bases and at J to 8 bases, leaving 10 bases not matched to a gene. This CDR3 is built from 15 residues. The CDR3, as DNA: TGTGCCAGCGGGCTGACTAGCGGGAGCCATGATGAGCAGTTCTTC. The encoded protein is CASGLTSGSHDEQFF.

The CDR3 DNA reads TGTGCCAGCCGAGGGCAGCCGAATGAAAAACTGTTTTTT. Its protein is CASRGQPNEKLFF. The chain employs TRBV2 and TRBJ1-4; no reliable D call. Germline V gene data show CDR1 as SNHLY and CDR2 as FYNNEI. The V end lost 8 bases, the J end lost 5 bases, and 12 bases lay between the germline ends. The CDR3 is 13 residues long.

This clonotype was seen at least ten times. The DNA for the CDR3 is TGTGCCAGCAGCTCTATTAGGGGCCCACTAGCGGCGGCAGATACGCAGTATTTT. Its translation is CASSSIRGPLAAADTQYF. The gene calls are TRBV7-8 and TRBJ2-3; 8 bases line up with TRBD2. There are 18 residues in the CDR3. Germline CDR1 is SGHVS and CDR2 is FQNEAQ. The V gene end was trimmed by 4 bases and the J gene end by 4 bases; junction bases not matched to a gene: 16.

CDR3 in DNA: TGCGCCAGCAGCCCGGGACAGGGAGACAAAAACATTCAGTACTTC. This sequence encodes CASSPGQGDKNIQYF. The chain joins TRBV5-1 to TRBJ2-4, with 9 bases identical to TRBD1. Germline assignment: CDR1 SGHRS and CDR2 YFSETQ. CDR3 length: 15 residues. V lost 4 bases, J lost 3 bases, and 5 bases stayed unmatched.

The table lists this clonotype with a few counts. The rearrangement links TRBV6-2 or TRBV6-3 to TRBJ2-3; D may be TRBD2 (6 bases). The ends were cut back, 2 bases at V and 2 bases at J, with 8 bases in the middle. Germline V gives CDR1 MNHEY, CDR2 SVGEGT. The CDR3 is made up of 14 amino acids. In DNA form, the CDR3 reads TGTGCCAGCAGTTACGAGCGGGTCACAGATACGCAGTATTTT. It encodes CASSYERVTDTQYF.

As regards this clonotype: At one of its ends the junction is not consistent with the germline gene, which may arise from a read error. This chain joins TRBV6-6 and TRBJ2-7, with a weak D call TRBD1 (6 bases). From germline, CDR1 is MNHNY and CDR2 SVGAGI (reference sequence). This CDR3 spans 16 amino acids. CDR3 in DNA: TGTGCCAGCAGTCACTCGATAGGGGGTCTCTCCTACGAGCAGTACTTC. It translates to CASSHSIGGLSYEQYF.

Many counts were recorded for this clonotype. V gene TRBV19 combines with J gene TRBJ1-2; TRBD1 might be the D (6 bases). The CDR3 has 15 residues. From germline, CDR1 is LNHDA and CDR2 SQIVND (reference sequence). V was cut by 4 bases and J by 4 bases, with 16 bases left in between. This CDR3 reads CASSTSPGQGYGYTF. CDR3 nucleotide sequence: TGTGCCAGTAGTACAAGCCCGGGACAAGGCTATGGCTACACCTTC.

This clonotype was seen ten or more times. The chain employs TRBV20-1 and TRBJ1-3; D is uncertain. The CDR3 runs to 14 residues. Per the germline V gene, CDR1 is DFQATT and CDR2 is SNEGSKA (reference sequence). Trimming stripped 6 bases from V and 0 bases from J, with 12 bases between. The CDR3 protein is CSASPRGSGNTIYF. The CDR3 DNA is TGCAGTGCCAGCCCCCGGGGCTCTGGAAACACCATATATTTT.

This clonotype was recorded many times. This chain uses TRBV7-9 with TRBJ2-7; no definite D call. Germline V gene data show CDR1 as SEHNR and CDR2 as FQNEAQ (reference sequence). Trimming took off 3 bases at V and 4 bases at J, with 13 bases between the two ends. The CDR3 has 14 amino acids. CDR3 in DNA: TGTGCCAGCAGCTTGAACTCCATCGGGTACGAGCAGTACTTC. It encodes CASSLNSIGYEQYF.

As concerns this clonotype: A much larger clone sits a single nucleotide away, making a read error possible. The final CDR3 position lacks the conserved phenylalanine or tryptophan, pointing to a likely read error. The V and J genes are TRBV19 and TRBJ1-5; 7 positions agree with TRBD1. V shed 6 bases and J 0 bases; nucleotides not matched to a gene: 5. Germline V gives CDR1 LNHDA, CDR2 SQIVND (reference sequence). The CDR3 is 15 residues long. The CDR3 spells CASRNDRVSNQPQHL. CDR3 DNA: TGTGCCAGTAGGAACGACAGGGTTAGCAATCAGCCCCAGCATCTT.

The chain uses TRBV7-6 and TRBJ2-7; 11 nucleotides agree with TRBD2. CDR1 and CDR2 from the germline V gene are SGHVS and FNYEAQ. Trimming cost V 4 bases and J 3 bases; bases outside gene matches: 11. The length of the CDR3 is 17 residues. This CDR3 is CASSSASSGTSGYEQYF. The DNA of the CDR3 is TGTGCCAGCAGCTCCGCTAGTTCCGGGACTAGCGGCTACGAGCAGTACTTC.

The chain carries TRBV7-2 and TRBJ2-3; D gene unclear. The germline gives CDR1 SGHTA, CDR2 FQGNSA. V was cut by 5 bases and J by 0 bases, with 6 bases left in between. The CDR3 spans 13 residues. CDR3 amino acids: CASSAMSTDTQYF. The CDR3, as DNA: TGTGCCAGCAGCGCTATGAGCACAGATACGCAGTATTTT.